The sequence of this TCR beta chain was determined in a study of cytomegalovirus exposure and HLA in healthy donors. Study at large: Falling in the Caucasian-associated ancestry cluster were roughly 86% of under 450 genotyped donors.

Vbeta (60) and Jbeta (13) primers were used in the PCR. Method: immunoSEQ multiplex PCR; TCRdb's copy keeps in-frame clones and lacks some. The profile shows around 150,000 clones, 68% of them singletons. The study, taken as a whole, reports: Earlier analysis found most TCR beta V segments productive about 87% or about 30% of the time. It was likely that a cluster of highly shared sequence variants was a sequencing artifact.

After removal of 4 bases from V and 4 bases from J, the junction contained 5 bases not matched to a gene. The CDR3 covers 14 residues. CDR1 MNHEY and CDR2 SVGAGI come from the germline V gene. As concerns this clone: Its specificity is unknown.

Source material: PBMCs. This rearrangement joins TRBV6-5 to TRBJ1-2; 8 nucleotides agree with TRBD1. The sequence derives from a man between 50 and 59 years old in good health and CMV-seronegative. The CDR3 nucleotides are TGTGCCAGCAGTTCCGGGACAGGCCCCTATGGCTACACCTTC. Its protein product is CASSSGTGPYGYTF.